What follows describes a single T cell receptor beta chain. Its antigen is unknown. The entry originates in a study of OX40 agonist ivuxolimab in advanced cancers. The study's findings and limits: At 0.1 to 3.0 mg/kg, CD4+ and CD8+ blood T cells expanded clonally by week 6. Certain nonresponders likewise exhibited a low normalized T-cell clonal expansion. The antigens recognized by the expanded peripheral T cells, that is their antigen specificity, were not determined.

Profiled with immunoSEQ multiplex PCR; TCRdb holds only in-frame clones, not every one. The sample records around 80,000 clones, 91% being singletons. CDR1 and CDR2 from the germline V gene are SGHRS and YFSETQ. Trimming removed 0 bases at V and 3 bases at J, with 7 bases between. The CDR3 sequence is 13 residues long. With autoimmune disease history or systemic immunosuppression, patients were excluded. The receptor comes from an adult with an advanced solid tumor such as melanoma, head and neck, liver or kidney cancer. Sequencing used CD4+ or CD8+ T cells sorted from blood, obtained in a trial of the OX40 agonist ivuxolimab. The chain links TRBV5-1 to TRBJ2-7, with D perhaps matching TRBD1 (5 bases). This chain's CDR3 is CASSLGQSYEQYF. In DNA form, the CDR3 reads TGCGCCAGCAGCTTGGGACAGAGCTACGAGCAGTACTTC.